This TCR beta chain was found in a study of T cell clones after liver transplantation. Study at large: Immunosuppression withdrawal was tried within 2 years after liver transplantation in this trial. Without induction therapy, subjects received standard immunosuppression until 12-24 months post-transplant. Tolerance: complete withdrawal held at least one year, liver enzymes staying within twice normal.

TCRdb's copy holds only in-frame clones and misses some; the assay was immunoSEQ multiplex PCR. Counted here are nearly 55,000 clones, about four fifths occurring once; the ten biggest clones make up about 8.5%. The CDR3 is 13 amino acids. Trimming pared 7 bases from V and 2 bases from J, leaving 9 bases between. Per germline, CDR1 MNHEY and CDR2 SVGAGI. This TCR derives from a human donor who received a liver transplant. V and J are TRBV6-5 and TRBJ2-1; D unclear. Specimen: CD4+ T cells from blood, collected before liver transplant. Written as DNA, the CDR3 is TGTGCCAGCATGTCAAGGGCCTACAATGAGCAGTTCTTC. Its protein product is CASMSRAYNEQFF.